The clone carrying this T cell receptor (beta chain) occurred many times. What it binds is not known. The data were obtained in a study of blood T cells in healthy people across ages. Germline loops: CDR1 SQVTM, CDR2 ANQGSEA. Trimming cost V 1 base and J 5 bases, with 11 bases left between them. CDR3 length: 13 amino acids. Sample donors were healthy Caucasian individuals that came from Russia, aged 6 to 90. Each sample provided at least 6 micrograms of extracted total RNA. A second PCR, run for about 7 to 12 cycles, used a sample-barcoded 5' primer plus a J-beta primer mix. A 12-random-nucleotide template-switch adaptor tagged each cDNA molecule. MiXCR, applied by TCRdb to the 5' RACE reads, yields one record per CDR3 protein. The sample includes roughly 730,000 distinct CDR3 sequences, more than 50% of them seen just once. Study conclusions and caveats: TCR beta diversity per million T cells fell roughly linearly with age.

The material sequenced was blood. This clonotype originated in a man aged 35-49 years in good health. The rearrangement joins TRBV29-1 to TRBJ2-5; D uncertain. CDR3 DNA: TGCAGCGTTGAAGGACAACCTGGGGAGACCCAGTACTTC. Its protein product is CSVEGQPGETQYF.